This T cell receptor (beta chain) is drawn from a study of relationships among human T cell subsets (dated by TCRdb to 2010 to 2012). Background for the entire study: Sequencing was performed on eight distinct blood T cell populations: pan T, CD8 cytotoxic, regulatory, Th1, Th2, naive plus transitional, activated and memory cells.

Details on this clonotype: There is no known antigen for this receptor. No base quality values were provided; no much bigger clone lies one nucleotide off.

Receptor libraries were prepared by multiplex PCR. These reads were obtained on a 454 GS FLX. Semiquantitative ARM-PCR was used to amplify the TCR alpha and beta CDR3 regions from mRNA. In ARM-PCR, tagged nested gene-specific primers were applied first, and communal superprimers then carried out the exponential amplification. Nested primers were removed by exonuclease before the second amplification round on first-round PCR products. Sequencing of the amplicons was performed on the 454 platform, which allows millions of DNA fragments to be sequenced rapidly without cloning bias. A read was counted as effective if the read could be mapped to both V and J germline segments. The original methods were these. Reads were assigned to germline V, D and J segments with IRmap, which uses pyromap, a Smith-Waterman modification adapted to 454 sequencing errors. D-beta assignments were filtered with cutoffs set at the 99th percentile of alignment scores obtained from simulated random sequences. CDR3 was defined as the amino acids lying between the conserved V-segment Y[YFLI]C motif and the J-segment [FW]GXGT motif. Repertoire diversity was estimated with a compound Poisson process model previously applied to large-scale EST data. A procedure for detecting cross-contamination was used to argue that the shared CDR3s did not come from sample contamination. TCRdb reworked the public reads: Q25 trimming with fastp, MiXCR clone assembly, productive beta chains retained. Merged by CDR3 protein, the rows form single entries marked with the most common genes and DNA. It is TCRdb's table, rather than the study itself, that gives the V and J calls and clone size. For this sample the table gives around 14,000 distinct CDR3 sequences, of which roughly 60% were detected only once. About 35% of the sample belongs to the ten largest clones.

T cell subsets were isolated with Miltenyi superparamagnetic beads coated with subset-specific monoclonal antibodies. Every T cell population came from peripheral blood. Ficoll separation was used to obtain mononuclear cells from whole blood, after which anti-CD14 microbeads were used to deplete monocytes. Right after isolation, the cell populations were resuspended in RNAprotect reagent. The pan T sample comprised CD3+ T cells in general. Study-level results and caveats: A CD4+CD8+ double-positive population could not be ruled out by the bead-based sorting. V, D and J usage, CDR3 length and N-nucleotide additions showed no statistically significant differences among the seven subsets. T cell counts went unrecorded for a couple of pan T samples, which were processed alongside pan B cells. Over 60% of CD8+ cytotoxic sequences were found to belong to clones with over 100 reads, whereas few such clones were observed in the regulatory and Th2 subsets. Substantial sharing of CDR3s among Th1, Th2 and regulatory T cells was interpreted as suggestive of stochastic cell fate choices.

A distance of 17 bases separates the germline ends of V and J, which lose 5 bases and 6 bases respectively. The CDR3, from cysteine to phenylalanine, totals 14 residues. Only the CDR3 portion is preserved as DNA: 42 bases, with reading frame beginning at the first base. The germline V gene (reference sequence) specifies GTSNPN as CDR1 and SVGIG as CDR2. This receptor chain uses TRBV30 and TRBJ1-5, and the D gene may be TRBD1, 5 bases matching. The sample was total T cells sorted from blood. Read against the paper, the sample's cell subset or site label means: CD3+ T cells in general. This sequence originates from a middle-aged man in good health. The CDR3 reads as follows: CAWQSTGRGQPQHF. The DNA is as follows: TGTGCCTGGCAAAGCACGGGGCGGGGTCAGCCCCAGCATTTT.